What follows describes a single T cell receptor (beta chain). The antigen remains unidentified. Blood specimens came from baseline, cycle 4 day 1, and cycle 7 day 1. The data were obtained in a study of OX40 agonist ivuxolimab in advanced cancers. Background on the study: Of mixed ages from roughly 23 to 85 and averaging roughly 66 years, the group was just under 85% male.

Germline-derived CDR1 and CDR2 are SEHNR and FQNEAQ (reference sequence). The CDR3 is 18 residues long. V dropped 5 bases and J dropped 0 bases, with 20 bases sitting between them. Study results and caveats: Low levels of normalized T-cell clonal expansion also appeared in some nonresponders.

The repertoire was sequenced with immunoSEQ multiplex PCR; TCRdb's copy has only in-frame clones and lacks some. The sample has some 50,000 clones, around nine tenths seen once. This chain links TRBV7-9 with TRBJ1-3; D unresolved. Source: CD4+ or CD8+ T cells sorted from blood, taken in a trial of the OX40 agonist ivuxolimab. The TCR was taken from an adult with an advanced solid tumor such as melanoma, head and neck, liver or kidney cancer. CDR3 amino acids: CASSSAPSARDSGNTIYF. Here the CDR3 DNA reads TGTGCCAGCAGCAGTGCCCCGTCGGCGCGTGACTCTGGAAACACCATATATTTT.